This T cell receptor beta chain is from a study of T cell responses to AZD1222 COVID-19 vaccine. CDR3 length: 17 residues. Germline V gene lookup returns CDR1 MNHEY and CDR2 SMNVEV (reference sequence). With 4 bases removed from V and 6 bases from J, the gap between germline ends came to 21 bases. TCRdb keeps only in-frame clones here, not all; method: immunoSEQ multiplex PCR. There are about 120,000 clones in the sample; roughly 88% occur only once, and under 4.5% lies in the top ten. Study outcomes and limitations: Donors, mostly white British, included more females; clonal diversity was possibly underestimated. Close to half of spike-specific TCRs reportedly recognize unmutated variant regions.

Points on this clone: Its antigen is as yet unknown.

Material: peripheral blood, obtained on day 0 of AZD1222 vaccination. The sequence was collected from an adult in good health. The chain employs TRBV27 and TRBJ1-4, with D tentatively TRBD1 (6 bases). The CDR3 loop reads CASSSVSFWGLDEKLFF. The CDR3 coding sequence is TGTGCCAGCAGTTCGGTATCTTTTTGGGGGCTCGATGAAAAACTGTTTTTT.